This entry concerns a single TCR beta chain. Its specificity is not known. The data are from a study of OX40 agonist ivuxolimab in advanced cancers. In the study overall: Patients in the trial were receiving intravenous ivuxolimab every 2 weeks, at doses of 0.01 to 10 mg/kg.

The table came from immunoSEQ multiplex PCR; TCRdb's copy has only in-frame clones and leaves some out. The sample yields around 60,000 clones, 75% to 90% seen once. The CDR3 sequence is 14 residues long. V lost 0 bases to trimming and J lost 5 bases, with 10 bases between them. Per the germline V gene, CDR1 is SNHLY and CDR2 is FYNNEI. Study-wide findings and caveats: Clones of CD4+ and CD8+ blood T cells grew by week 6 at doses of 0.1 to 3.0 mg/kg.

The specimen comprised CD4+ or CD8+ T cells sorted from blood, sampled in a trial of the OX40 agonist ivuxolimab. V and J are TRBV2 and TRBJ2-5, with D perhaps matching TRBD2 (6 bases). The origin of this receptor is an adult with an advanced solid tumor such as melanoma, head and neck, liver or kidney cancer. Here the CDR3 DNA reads TGTGCCAGCAGTGAAGCGCTAGCGTGGGAGACCCAGTACTTC. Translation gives CASSEALAWETQYF.